This passage covers 5 T cell receptor beta chains from one sample sequenced in a study of blood T cells in healthy people across ages (dated by TCRdb to about 2015). The library was generated by 5' RACE. The run used an Illumina HiSeq 2500. A second PCR of roughly 7 to 11 cycles was performed with a sample-barcoded 5' primer and a J-beta primer mix. The raw public reads went through TCRdb reprocessing: fastp at Q25, MiXCR clone calling, in-frame beta chains kept. Merged by CDR3 protein, the rows form single entries marked with the most common genes and DNA. Across this sample there are 500,000 to 700,000 distinct CDR3 sequences, with roughly 30% seen only once. The top ten clones comprise 15% to 18% of the sample. Sequencing used blood. Receptors originate from a woman at least 80 years old in good health.

Many counts were recorded for this clonotype. The V call is TRBV20-1, the J call TRBJ2-3, with TRBD2 matching 7 bases. Germline CDR1 and CDR2: DFQATT and SNEGSKA (reference sequence). Trimming took 1 base from V and 8 from J; bases not matched to a gene: 9. This CDR3 spans 14 amino acids. CDR3 sequence (DNA): TGCAGTGCTAGAGGTTGGATGGGGGGGGGTACGCAGTATTTT. It yields the protein CSARGWMGGGTQYF.

This clonotype has ten or more counts. The J gene is TRBJ1-2, the V gene TRBV2; 7 nucleotides align to TRBD1. The CDR3 has 18 amino acids. V was pared by 7 bases and J by 6 bases, with 23 bases of the junction left unmatched. Germline loops: CDR1 SNHLY, CDR2 FYNNEI. The CDR3 spells CASMGTENTYLGGHGYTF. CDR3 coding DNA: TGTGCCAGCATGGGGACAGAGAATACTTATTTGGGTGGACATGGCTACACCTTC.

The table lists this clonotype with many counts. This may be a read error, as it is one base from a much larger clone. The chain combines TRBV4-1 with TRBJ2-7, with D perhaps TRBD1 (6 bases). Germline CDR1 reads MGHRA; CDR2 reads YSYEKL. The CDR3 runs 17 residues. V gave up 0 bases and J gave up 4 bases, with 19 bases separating them. The CDR3 is CASSQEPGDRTWYEQYF. The CDR3 region has the DNA TGCGCCAGCAGCCAAGAACCAGGGGACCGGACCTGGTACGAGCAGTACTTC.

This clonotype was counted between two and nine times. The V call is TRBV19, the J call TRBJ1-2; 8 bases agree with TRBD1. Germline V gene lookup returns CDR1 LNHDA and CDR2 SQIVND (reference sequence). CDR3 size: 13 residues. V was clipped by 6 bases and J by 8 bases; unmatched bases: 8. CDR3 nucleotides: TGTGCCAGTAGCAAAGACAGGGGAGGAGGCTACACCTTC. Its protein is CASSKDRGGGYTF. Drawing the rest from reference TRBV19 and TRBJ1-2, the complete variable domain is DGGITQSPKYLFRKEGQNVTLSCEQNLNHDAMYWYRQDPGQGLRLIYYSQIVNDFQKGDIAEGYSVSREKKESFPLTVTSAQKNPTAFYLCASSKDRGGGYTFGSGTRLTVV.

The chain recombines TRBV24-1 with TRBJ2-1; maybe TRBD2 (6 bases). CDR3 length: 16 residues. Trimming removed 5 bases from V and 0 bases from J, with 13 bases in between. Germline lookup yields CDR1 KGHDR and CDR2 SFDVKD. This CDR3 is CATSGEAGSSYNEQFF. Written as DNA, the CDR3 is TGTGCCACCAGTGGGGAAGCGGGCAGCTCCTACAATGAGCAGTTCTTC.